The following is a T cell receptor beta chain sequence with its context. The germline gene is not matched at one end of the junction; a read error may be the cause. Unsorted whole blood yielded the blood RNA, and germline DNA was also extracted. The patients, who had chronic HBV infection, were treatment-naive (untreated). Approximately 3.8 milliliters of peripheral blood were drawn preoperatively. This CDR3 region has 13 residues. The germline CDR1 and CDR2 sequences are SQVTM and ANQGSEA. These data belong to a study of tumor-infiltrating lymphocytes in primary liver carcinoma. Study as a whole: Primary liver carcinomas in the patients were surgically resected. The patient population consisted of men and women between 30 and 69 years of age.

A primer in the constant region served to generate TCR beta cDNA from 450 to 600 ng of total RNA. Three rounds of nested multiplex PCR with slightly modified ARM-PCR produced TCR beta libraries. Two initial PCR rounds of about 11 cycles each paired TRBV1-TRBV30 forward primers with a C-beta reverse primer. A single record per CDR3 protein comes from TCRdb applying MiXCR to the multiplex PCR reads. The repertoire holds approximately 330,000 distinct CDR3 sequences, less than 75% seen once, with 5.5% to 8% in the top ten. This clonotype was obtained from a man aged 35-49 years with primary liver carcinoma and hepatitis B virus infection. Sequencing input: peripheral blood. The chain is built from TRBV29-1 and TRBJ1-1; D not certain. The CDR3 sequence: CNVEGIRNTEAFF. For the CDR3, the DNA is TGCAACGTTGAAGGGATCCGTAACACTGAAGCTTTCTTT. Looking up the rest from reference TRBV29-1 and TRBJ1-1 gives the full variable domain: SAVISQKPSRDICQRGTSLTIQCQVDSQVTMMFWYRQQPGQSLTLIATANQGSEATYESGFVIDKFPISRPNLTFSTLTVSNMSPEDSSIYLCNVEGIRNTEAFFGQGTRLTVV.